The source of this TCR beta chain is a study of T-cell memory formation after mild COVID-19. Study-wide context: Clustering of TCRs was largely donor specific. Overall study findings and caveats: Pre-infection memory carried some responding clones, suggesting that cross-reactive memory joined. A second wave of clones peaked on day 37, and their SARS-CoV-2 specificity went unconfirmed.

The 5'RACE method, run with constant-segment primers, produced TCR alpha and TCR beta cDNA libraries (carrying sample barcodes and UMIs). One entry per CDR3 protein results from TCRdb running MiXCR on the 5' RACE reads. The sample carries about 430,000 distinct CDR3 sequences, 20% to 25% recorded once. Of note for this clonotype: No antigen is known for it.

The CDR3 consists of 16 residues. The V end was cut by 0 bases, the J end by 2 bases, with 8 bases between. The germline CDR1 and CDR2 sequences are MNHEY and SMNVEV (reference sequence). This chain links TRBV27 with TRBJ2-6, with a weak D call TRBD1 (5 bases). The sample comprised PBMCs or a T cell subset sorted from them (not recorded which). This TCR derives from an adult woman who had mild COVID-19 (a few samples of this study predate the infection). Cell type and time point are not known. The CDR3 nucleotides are TGTGCCAGCAGTTTATCCGCAGGGACTGGGGCCAACGTCCTGACTTTC. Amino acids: CASSLSAGTGANVLTF.